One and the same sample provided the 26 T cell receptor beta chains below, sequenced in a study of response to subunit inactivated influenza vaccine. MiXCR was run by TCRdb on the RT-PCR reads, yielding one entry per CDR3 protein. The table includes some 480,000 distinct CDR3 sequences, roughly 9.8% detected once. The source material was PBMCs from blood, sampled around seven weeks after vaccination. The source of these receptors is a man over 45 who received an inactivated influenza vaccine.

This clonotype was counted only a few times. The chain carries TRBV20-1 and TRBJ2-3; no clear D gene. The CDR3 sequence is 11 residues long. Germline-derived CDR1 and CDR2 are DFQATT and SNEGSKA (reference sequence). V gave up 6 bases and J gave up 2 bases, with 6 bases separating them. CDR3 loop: CSAPYTDTQYF. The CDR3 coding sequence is TGCAGTGCCCCATACACAGATACGCAGTATTTT.

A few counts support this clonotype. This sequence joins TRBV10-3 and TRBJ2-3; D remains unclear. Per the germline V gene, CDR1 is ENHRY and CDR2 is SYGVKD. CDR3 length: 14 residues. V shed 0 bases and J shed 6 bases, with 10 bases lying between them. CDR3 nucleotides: TGTGCCATCAGTGAGTCCCGTGTACTGGATACGCAGTATTTT. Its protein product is CAISESRVLDTQYF.

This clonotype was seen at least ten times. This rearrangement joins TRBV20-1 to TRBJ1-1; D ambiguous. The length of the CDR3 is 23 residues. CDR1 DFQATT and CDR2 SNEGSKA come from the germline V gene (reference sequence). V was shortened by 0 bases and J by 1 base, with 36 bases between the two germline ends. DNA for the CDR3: TGCAGTGCTAGAGATCGGGGATGGACCCCGGGTCAGGTTGGCCCCCGGCGGAACACTGAAGCTTTCTTT. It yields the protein CSARDRGWTPGQVGPRRNTEAFF.

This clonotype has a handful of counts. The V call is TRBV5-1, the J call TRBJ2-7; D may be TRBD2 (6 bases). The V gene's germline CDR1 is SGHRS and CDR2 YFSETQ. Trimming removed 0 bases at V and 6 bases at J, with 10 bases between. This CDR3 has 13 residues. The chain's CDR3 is CASSLGGESEQYF. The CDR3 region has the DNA TGCGCCAGCAGCTTGGGCGGGGAATCCGAGCAGTACTTC.

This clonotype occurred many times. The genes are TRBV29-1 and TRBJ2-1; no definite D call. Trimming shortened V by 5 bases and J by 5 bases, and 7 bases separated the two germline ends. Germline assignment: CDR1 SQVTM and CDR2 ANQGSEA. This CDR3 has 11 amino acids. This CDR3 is CSVPGDNEQFF. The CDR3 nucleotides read TGCAGCGTTCCCGGAGACAATGAGCAGTTCTTC.

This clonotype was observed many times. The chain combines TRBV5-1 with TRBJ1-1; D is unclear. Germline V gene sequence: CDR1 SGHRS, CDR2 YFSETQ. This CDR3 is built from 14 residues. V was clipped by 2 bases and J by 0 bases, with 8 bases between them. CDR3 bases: TGCGCCAGCAGCTTTCCAGACCTGAACACTGAAGCTTTCTTT. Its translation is CASSFPDLNTEAFF.

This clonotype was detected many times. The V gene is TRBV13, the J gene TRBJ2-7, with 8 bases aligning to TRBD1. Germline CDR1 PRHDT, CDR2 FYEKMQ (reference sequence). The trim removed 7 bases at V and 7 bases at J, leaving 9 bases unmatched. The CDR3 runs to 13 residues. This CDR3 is CASNQDRAGEQYF. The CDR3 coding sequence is TGTGCCAGCAACCAGGACAGGGCGGGAGAGCAGTACTTC.

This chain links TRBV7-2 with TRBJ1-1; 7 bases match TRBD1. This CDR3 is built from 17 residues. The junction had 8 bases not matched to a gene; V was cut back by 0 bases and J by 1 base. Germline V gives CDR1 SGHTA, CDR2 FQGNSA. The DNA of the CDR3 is TGTGCCAGCAGCTTAGCCGAAACCGACAGGGAGAACACTGAAGCTTTCTTT. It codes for CASSLAETDRENTEAFF.

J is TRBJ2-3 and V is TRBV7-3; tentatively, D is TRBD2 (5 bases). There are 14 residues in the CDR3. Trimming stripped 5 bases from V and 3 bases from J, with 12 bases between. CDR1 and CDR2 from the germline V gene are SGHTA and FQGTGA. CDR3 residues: CASSLSGKTDTQYF. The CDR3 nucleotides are TGTGCCAGCAGCCTCTCGGGAAAAACAGATACGCAGTATTTT.

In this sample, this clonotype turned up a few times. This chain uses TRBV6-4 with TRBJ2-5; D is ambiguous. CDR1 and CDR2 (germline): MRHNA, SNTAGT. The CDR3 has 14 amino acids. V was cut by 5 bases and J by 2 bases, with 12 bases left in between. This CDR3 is CASSYGPLQETQYF. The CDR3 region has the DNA TGTGCCAGCAGTTACGGGCCGCTACAAGAGACCCAGTACTTC.

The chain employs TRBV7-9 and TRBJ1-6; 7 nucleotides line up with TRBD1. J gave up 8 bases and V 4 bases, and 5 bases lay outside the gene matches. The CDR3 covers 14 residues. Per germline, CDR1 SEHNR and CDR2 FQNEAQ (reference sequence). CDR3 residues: CASSSSGQYSPLHF. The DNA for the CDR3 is TGTGCCAGCAGCTCGTCGGGACAGTATTCACCCCTCCACTTT.

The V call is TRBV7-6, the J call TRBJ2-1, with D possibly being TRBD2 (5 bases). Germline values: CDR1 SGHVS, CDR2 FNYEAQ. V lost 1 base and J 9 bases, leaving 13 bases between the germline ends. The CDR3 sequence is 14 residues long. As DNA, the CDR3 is TGTGCCAGCAGCTTAGGGTCCGCCCGGGGTGAGCAGTTCTTC. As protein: CASSLGSARGEQFF.

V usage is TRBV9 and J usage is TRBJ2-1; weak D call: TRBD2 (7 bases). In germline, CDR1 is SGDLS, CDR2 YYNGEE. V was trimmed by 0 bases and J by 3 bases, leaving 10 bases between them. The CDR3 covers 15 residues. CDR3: CASSVDGGHYNEQFF. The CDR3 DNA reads TGTGCCAGCAGCGTAGACGGGGGGCACTACAATGAGCAGTTCTTC.

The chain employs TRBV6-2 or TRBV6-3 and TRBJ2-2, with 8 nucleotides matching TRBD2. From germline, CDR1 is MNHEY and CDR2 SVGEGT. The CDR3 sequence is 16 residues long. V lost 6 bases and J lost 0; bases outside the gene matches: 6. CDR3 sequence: CASRRSGGPNTGELFF. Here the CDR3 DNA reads TGTGCCAGCAGGAGAAGCGGGGGCCCGAACACCGGGGAGCTGTTTTTT.

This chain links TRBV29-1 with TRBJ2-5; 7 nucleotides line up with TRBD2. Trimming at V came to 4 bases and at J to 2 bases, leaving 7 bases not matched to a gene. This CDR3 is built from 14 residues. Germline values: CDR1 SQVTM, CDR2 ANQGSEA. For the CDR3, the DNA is TGCAGCGTTGCTGAGCGGGGAGGACAAGAGACCCAGTACTTC. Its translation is CSVAERGGQETQYF.

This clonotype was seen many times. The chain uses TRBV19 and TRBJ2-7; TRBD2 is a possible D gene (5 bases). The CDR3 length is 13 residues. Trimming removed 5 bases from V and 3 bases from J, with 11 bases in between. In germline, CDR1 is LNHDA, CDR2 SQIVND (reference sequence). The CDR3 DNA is TGTGCCAGTAGTCCCGACTACAACTACGAGCAGTACTTC. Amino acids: CASSPDYNYEQYF.

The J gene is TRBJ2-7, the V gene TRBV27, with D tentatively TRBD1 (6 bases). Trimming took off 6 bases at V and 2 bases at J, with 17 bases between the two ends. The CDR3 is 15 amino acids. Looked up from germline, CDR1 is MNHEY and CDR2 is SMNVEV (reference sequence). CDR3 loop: CASRTLSRTAYEQYF. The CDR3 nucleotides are TGTGCCAGCAGAACTCTTTCTAGGACAGCCTACGAGCAGTACTTC.

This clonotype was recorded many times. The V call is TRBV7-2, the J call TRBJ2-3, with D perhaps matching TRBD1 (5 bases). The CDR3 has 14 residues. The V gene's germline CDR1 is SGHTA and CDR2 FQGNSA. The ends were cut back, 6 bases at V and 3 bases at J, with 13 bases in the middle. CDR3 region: CASRGHTLTDTQYF. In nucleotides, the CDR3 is TGTGCCAGCAGGGGGCATACCCTAACAGATACGCAGTATTTT.

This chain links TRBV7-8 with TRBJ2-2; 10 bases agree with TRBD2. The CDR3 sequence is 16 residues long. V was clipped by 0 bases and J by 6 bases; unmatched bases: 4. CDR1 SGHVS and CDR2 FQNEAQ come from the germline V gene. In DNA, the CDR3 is TGTGCCAGCAGCTTAGCTGGGACTAGCGTTCCCGGGGAGCTGTTTTTT. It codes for CASSLAGTSVPGELFF.

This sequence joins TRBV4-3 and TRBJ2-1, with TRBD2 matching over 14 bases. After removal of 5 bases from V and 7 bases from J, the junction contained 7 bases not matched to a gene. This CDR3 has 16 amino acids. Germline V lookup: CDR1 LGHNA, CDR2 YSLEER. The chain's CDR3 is CASSYRLAGGQNEQFF. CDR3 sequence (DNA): TGCGCCAGCAGCTACCGACTAGCGGGAGGGCAGAATGAGCAGTTCTTC.

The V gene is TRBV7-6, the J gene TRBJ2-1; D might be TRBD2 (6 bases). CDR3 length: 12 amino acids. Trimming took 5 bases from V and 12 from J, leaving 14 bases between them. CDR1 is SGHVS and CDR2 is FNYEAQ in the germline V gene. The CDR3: CASSAWAGRQFF. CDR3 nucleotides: TGTGCCAGCAGCGCCTGGGCCGGGAGGCAGTTCTTC.

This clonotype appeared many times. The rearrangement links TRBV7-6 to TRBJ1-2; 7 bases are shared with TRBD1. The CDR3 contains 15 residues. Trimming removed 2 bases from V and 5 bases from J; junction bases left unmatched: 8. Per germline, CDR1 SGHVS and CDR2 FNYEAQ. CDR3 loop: CASSLSVTGEYGYTF. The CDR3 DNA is TGTGCCAGCAGCTTATCCGTAACAGGGGAATATGGCTACACCTTC. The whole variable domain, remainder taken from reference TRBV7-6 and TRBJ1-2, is GAGVSQSPRYKVTKRGQDVALRCDPISGHVSLYWYRQALGQGPEFLTYFNYEAQQDKSGLPNDRFSAERPEGSISTLTIQRTEQRDSAMYRCASSLSVTGEYGYTFGSGTRLTVV.

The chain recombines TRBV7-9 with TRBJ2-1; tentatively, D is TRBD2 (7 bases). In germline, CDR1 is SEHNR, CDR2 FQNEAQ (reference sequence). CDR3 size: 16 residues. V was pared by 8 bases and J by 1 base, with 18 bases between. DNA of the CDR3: TGTGCCAGCCTTTGGGGGGGCGATCAGTCCTACAATGAGCAGTTCTTC. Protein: CASLWGGDQSYNEQFF.

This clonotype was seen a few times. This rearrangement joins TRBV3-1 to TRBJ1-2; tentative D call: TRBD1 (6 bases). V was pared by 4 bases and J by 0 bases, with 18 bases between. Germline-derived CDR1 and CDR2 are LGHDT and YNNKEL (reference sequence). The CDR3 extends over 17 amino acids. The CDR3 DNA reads TGTGCCAGCAGCCTCGTGGGGGGGGCAGGGTCTAACTATGGCTACACCTTC. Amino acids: CASSLVGGAGSNYGYTF.

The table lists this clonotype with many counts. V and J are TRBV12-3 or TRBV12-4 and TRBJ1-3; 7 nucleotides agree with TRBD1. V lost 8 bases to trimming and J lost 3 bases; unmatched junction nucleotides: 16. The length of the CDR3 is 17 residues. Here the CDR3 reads CASAPGGRGQSGNTIYF. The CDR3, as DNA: TGTGCCAGCGCTCCCGGGGGGAGGGGGCAAAGTGGAAACACCATATATTTT.

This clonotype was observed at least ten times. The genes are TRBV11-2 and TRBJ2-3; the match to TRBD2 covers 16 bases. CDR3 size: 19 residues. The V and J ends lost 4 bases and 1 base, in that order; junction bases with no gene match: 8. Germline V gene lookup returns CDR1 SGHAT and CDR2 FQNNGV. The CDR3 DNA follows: TGTGCCAGCAGCTCGGGACTAGCGGGGGGGCAGTCTGGCACAGATACGCAGTATTTT. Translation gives CASSSGLAGGQSGTDTQYF.